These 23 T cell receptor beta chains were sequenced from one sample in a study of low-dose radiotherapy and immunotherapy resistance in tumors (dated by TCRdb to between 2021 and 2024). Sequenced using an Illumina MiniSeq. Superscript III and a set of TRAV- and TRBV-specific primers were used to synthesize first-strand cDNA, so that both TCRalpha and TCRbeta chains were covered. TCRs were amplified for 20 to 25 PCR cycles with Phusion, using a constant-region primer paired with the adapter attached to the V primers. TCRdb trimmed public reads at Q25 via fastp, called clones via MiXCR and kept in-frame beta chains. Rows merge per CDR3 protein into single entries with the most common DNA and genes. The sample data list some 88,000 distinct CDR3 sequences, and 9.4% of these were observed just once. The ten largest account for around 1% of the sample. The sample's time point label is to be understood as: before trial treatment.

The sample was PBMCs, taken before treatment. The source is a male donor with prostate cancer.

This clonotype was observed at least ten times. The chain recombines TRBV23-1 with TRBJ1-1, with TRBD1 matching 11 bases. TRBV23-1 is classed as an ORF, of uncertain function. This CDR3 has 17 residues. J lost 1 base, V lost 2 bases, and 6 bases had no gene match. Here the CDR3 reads CASSQMDRGQGNTEAFF. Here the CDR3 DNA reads TGCGCCAGCAGTCAAATGGACAGGGGGCAGGGGAACACTGAAGCTTTCTTT.

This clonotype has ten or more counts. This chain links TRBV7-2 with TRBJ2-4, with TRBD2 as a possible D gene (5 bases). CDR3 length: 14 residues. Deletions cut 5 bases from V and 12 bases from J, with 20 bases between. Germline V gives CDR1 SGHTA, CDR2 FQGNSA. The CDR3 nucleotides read TGTGCCAGCAGCCTTGGGCTAGCAGTCCCTAGTCAGTACTTC. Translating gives CASSLGLAVPSQYF. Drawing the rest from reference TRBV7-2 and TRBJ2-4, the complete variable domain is GAGVSQSPSNKVTEKGKDVELRCDPISGHTALYWYRQSLGQGLEFLIYFQGNSAPDKSGLPSDRFSAERTGGSVSTLTIQRTQQEDSAVYLCASSLGLAVPSQYFGAGTRLSVL.

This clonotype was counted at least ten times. The CDR3 region has the DNA TGTGCCAGCAGCCCAGGGGGCTACAATCAGCCCCAGCATTTT. It yields the protein CASSPGGYNQPQHF. This chain connects TRBV7-2 to TRBJ1-5; TRBD1 agrees at 8 bases. The V gene end was trimmed by 5 bases and the J gene end by 3 bases; junction bases not matched to a gene: 3. Looked up from germline, CDR1 is SGHTA and CDR2 is FQGNSA. There are 14 residues in the CDR3.

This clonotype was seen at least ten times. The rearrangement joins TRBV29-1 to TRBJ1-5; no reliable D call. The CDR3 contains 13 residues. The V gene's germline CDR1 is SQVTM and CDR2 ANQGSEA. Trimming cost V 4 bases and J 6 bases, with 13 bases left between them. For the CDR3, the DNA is TGCAGCGTTGGGGAGTCCGGGCGTCAGCCCCAGCATTTT. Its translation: CSVGESGRQPQHF.

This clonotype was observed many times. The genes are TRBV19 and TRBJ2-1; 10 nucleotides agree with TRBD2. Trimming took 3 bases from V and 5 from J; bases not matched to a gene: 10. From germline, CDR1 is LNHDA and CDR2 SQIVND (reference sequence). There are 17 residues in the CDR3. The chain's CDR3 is CASSISVGLAGDNEQFF. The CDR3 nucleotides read TGTGCCAGTAGTATTAGTGTGGGGCTAGCGGGAGACAATGAGCAGTTCTTC.

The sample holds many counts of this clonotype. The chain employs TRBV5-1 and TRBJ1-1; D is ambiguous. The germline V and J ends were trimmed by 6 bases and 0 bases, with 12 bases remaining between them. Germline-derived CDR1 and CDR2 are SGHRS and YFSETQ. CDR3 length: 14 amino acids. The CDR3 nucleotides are TGCGCCAGCAAGTTGGCAGCAATGAACACTGAAGCTTTCTTT. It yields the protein CASKLAAMNTEAFF.

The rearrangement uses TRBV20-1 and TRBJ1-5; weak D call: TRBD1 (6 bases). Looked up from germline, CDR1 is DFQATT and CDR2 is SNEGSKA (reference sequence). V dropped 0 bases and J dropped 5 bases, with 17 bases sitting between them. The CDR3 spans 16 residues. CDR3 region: CSAREEARGGHQPQHF. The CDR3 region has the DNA TGCAGTGCTAGAGAGGAGGCCAGGGGAGGCCATCAGCCCCAGCATTTT.

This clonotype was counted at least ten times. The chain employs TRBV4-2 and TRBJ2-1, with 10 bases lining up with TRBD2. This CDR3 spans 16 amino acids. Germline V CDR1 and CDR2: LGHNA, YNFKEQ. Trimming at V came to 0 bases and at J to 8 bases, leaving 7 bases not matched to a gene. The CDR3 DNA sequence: TGTGCCAGCAGCCAAGATCCTAGCGGGAGTTGGGATGAGCAGTTCTTC. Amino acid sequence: CASSQDPSGSWDEQFF.

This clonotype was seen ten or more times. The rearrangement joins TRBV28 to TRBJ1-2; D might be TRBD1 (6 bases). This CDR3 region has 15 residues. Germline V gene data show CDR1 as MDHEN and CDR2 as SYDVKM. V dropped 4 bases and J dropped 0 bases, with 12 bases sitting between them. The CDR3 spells CASSSRGGTNYGYTF. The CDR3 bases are TGTGCCAGCAGTTCCCGGGGGGGCACTAACTATGGCTACACCTTC.

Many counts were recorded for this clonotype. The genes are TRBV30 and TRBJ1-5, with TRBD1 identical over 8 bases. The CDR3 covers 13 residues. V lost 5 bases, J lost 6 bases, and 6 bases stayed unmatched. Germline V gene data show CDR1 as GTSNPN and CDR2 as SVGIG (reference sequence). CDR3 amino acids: CAWATGALQPQHF. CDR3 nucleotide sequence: TGTGCCTGGGCGACAGGGGCGCTTCAGCCCCAGCATTTT.

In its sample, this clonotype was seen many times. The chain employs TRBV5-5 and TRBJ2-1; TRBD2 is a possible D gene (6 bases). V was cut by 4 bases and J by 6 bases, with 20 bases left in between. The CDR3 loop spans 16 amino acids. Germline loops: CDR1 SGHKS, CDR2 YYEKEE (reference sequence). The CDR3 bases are TGTGCCAGCAGCGGGGCCGACCGACTAGGCGGCAATGAGCAGTTCTTC. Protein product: CASSGADRLGGNEQFF. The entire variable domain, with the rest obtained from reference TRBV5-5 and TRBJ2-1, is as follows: DAGVTQSPTHLIKTRGQQVTLRCSPISGHKSVSWYQQVLGQGPQFIFQYYEKEERGRGNFPDRFSARQFPNYSSELNVNALLLGDSALYLCASSGADRLGGNEQFFGPGTRLTVL.

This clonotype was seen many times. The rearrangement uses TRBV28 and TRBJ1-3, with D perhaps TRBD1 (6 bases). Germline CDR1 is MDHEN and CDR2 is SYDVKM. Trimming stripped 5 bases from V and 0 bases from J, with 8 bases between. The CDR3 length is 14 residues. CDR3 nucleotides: TGTGCCAGCAGTACAGGGTCCTCTGGAAACACCATATATTTT. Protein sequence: CASSTGSSGNTIYF.

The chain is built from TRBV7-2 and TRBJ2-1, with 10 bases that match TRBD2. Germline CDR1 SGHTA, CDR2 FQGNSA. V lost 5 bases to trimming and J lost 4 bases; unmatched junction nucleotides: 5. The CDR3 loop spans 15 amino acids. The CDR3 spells CASSPLAGVYNEQFF. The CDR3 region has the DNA TGTGCCAGCAGCCCCCTAGCGGGAGTTTACAATGAGCAGTTCTTC.

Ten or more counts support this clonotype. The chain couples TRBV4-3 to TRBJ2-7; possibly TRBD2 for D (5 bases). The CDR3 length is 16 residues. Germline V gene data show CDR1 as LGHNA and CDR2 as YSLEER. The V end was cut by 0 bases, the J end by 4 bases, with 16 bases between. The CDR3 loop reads CASSQDLRESFYEQYF. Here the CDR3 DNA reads TGCGCCAGCAGCCAAGATTTGAGGGAGTCTTTTTACGAGCAGTACTTC.

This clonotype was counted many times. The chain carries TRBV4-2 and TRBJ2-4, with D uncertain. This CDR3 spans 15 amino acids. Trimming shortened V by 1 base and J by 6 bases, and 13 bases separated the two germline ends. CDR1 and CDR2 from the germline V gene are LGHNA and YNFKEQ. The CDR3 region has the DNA TGTGCCAGCAGCCAAGGTACCAGCGCGCTAAACATTCAGTACTTC. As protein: CASSQGTSALNIQYF.

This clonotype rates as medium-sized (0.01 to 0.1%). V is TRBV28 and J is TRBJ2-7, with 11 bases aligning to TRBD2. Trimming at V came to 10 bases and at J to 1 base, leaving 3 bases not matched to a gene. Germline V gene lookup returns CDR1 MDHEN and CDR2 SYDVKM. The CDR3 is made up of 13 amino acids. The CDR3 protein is CATGLAGSYEQYF. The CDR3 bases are TGTGCCACCGGACTAGCGGGTTCCTACGAGCAGTACTTC. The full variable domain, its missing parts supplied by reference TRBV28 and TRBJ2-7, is DVKVTQSSRYLVKRTGEKVFLECVQDMDHENMFWYRQDPGLGLRLIYFSYDVKMKEKGDIPEGYSVSREKKERFSLILESASTNQTSMYLCATGLAGSYEQYFGPGTRLTVT.

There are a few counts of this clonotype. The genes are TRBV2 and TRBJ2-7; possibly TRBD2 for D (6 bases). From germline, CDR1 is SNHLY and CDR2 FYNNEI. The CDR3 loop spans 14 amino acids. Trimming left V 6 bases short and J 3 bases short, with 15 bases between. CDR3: CASSPFPGDYEQYF. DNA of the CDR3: TGTGCCAGCAGCCCATTTCCGGGGGACTACGAGCAGTACTTC.

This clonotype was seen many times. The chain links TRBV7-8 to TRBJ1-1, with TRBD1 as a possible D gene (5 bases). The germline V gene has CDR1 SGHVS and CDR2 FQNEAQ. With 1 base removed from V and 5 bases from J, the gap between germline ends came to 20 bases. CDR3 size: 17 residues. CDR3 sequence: CASSLEDRWGRGTEAFF. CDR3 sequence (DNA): TGTGCCAGCAGCTTAGAGGACCGGTGGGGGAGAGGGACTGAAGCTTTCTTT.

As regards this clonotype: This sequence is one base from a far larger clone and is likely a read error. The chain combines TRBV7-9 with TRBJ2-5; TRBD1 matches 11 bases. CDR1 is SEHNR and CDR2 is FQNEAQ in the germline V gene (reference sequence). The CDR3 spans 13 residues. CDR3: CVDRGLSYNEQYF. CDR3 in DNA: TGTGTGGACAGGGGGCTTTCCTACAATGAGCAGTACTTC.

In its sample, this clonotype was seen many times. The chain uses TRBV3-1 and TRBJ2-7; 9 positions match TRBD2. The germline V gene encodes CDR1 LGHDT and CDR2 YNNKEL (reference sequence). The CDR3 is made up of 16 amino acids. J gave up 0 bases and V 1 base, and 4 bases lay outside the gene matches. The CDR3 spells CASSQVLSGSSYEQYF. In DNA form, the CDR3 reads TGTGCCAGCAGCCAAGTTCTTAGCGGGAGCTCCTACGAGCAGTACTTC.

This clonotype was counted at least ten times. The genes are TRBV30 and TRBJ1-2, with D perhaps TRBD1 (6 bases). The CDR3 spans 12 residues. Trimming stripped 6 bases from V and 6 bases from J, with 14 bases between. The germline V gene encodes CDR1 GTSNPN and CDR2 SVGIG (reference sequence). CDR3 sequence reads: CACPGHTDGYTF. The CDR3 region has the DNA TGTGCCTGTCCGGGACACACCGATGGCTACACCTTC.

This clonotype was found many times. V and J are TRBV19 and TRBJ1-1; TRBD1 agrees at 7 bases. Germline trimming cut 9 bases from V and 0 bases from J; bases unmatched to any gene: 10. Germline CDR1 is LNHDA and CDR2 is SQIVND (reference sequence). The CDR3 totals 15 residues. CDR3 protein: CASYSGGRMNTEAFF. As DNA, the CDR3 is TGTGCCAGCTACTCAGGGGGTAGAATGAACACTGAAGCTTTCTTT.

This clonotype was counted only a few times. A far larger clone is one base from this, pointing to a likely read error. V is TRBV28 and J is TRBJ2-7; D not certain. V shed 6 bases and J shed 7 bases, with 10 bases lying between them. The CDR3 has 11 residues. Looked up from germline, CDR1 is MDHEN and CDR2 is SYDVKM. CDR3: CASSLRFEQYF. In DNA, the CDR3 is TGTGCCAGCAGCCTTCGGTTTGAGCAGTACTTC.